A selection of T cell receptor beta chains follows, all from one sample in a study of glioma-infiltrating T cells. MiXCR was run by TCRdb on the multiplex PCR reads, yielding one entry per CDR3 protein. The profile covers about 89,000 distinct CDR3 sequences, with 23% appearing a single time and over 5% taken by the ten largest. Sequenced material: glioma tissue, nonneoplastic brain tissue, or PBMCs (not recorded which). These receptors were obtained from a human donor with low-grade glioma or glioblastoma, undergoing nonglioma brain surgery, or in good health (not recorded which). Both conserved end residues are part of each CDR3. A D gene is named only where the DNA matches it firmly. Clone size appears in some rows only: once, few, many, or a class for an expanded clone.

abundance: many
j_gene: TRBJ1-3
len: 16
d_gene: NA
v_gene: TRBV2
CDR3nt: TGTGCCAGCAGTGGGTACCCCTCGTCGGCTGGAAACACCATATATTTT
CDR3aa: CASSGYPSSAGNTIYF

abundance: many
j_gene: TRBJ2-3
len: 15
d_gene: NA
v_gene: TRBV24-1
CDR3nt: TGTGCCACCAGTGATCCCGCCAGCCGCACAGATACGCAGTATTTT
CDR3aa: CATSDPASRTDTQYF

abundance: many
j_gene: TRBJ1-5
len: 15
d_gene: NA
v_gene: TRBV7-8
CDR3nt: TGTGCCAGCAGCCCCGGAGGGGGTGGCAATCAGCCCCAGCATTTT
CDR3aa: CASSPGGGGNQPQHF

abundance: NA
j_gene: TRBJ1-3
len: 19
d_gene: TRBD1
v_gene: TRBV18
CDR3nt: TGTGCCAGCTCAGCGGGGACAGGGGGCTCTCCTGACTCTGGAAACACCATATATTTT
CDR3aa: CASSAGTGGSPDSGNTIYF

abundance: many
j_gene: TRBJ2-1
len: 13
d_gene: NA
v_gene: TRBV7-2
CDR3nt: TGTGCCAGCAGCTTAATGAGTCCGCATGAGCAGTTCTTC
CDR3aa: CASSLMSPHEQFF

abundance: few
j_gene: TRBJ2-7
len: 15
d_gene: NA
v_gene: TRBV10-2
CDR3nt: TGCGCCAGCAGTGACAGGGACGGGGCCTCCTACGAGCAGTACTTC
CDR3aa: CASSDRDGASYEQYF

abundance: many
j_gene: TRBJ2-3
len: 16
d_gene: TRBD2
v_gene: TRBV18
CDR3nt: TGTGCCAGCTCACAAGTAGCGGGAGGGATCACAGATACGCAGTATTTT
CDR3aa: CASSQVAGGITDTQYF

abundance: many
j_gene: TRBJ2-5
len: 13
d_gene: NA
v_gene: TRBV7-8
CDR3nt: TGTGCCAGCAGCTTAGGGGCGTTAGGGTATTACTACTTC
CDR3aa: CASSLGALGYYYF

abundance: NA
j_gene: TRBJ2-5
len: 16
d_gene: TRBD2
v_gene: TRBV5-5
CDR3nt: TGTGCCAGCAGCATTTCTAGCGGGGGCCTCCAAGAGACCCAGTACTTC
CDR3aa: CASSISSGGLQETQYF

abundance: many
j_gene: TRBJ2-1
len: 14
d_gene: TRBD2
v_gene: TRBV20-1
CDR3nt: TGCAGTGCTTCGACTAGCGGGTCAATCGGTGAGCAGTTCTTC
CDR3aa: CSASTSGSIGEQFF

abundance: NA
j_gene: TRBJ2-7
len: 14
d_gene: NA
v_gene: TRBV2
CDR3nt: TGTGCCAGCATTTTGCCCGACAGCTCCTACGAGCAGTACTTC
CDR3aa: CASILPDSSYEQYF

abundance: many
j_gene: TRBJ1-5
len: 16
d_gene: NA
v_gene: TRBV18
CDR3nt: TGTGCCAGCTCCCAAAAGAAGATTTTTAGCAATCAGCCCCAGCATTTT
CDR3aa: CASSQKKIFSNQPQHF

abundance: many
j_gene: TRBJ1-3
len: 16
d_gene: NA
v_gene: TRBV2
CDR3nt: TGTGCCAGCAGTGCTCTAGGAACGAGCTCTGGAAACACCATATATTTT
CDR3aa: CASSALGTSSGNTIYF